The T cell receptor beta chain under discussion was sequenced for a study of STAT5B mutations in CD4+ large granular lymphocyte leukemia. This clone was observed a few times. The germline V and J ends were trimmed by 0 bases and 1 base, with 6 bases remaining between them. The germline V gene encodes CDR1 GTSNPN and CDR2 SVGIG (reference sequence). This CDR3 is 14 amino acids long. Clones were sequenced by immunoSEQ multiplex PCR, and TCRdb holds only the in-frame ones, with some missing. The sample consists of 20,000 or so clones, over 65% of them appearing once. The chain couples TRBV30 to TRBJ2-2; D remains unclear. This clonotype was sampled from a human donor in good health. Material: CD4+ T cells from blood buffy coats. CDR3 in amino acids: CAWSVGQNTGELFF. CDR3 bases: TGTGCCTGGAGTGTAGGGCAGAACACCGGGGAGCTGTTTTTT.